These 16 T cell receptor beta chains were all obtained from the same sample, sequenced in a study of long-term antiretroviral therapy in people with HIV. Researchers report immunoSEQ v3.0 was run at survey level. The assay was immunoSEQ multiplex PCR, and TCRdb's table has in-frame clones only and misses some. The table includes about 39,000 clones, around 85% detected once. Sequenced here: unsorted PBMCs, sampled 1.2 years after starting antiretroviral therapy. These TCRs come from a woman in her fifties or sixties with HIV.

The V call is TRBV10-3, the J call TRBJ2-5; D possibly uses TRBD1 or TRBD2 (5 bases each). The CDR3 has 17 amino acids. V lost 3 bases and J lost 7, with 24 bases in between. Per germline, CDR1 ENHRY and CDR2 SYGVKD. DNA of the CDR3: TGTGCCATCAGTGATGGGACCTTAGGGCTCAAAGTGGGGACCCAGTACTTC. Its translation: CAISDGTLGLKVGTQYF.

This clone has just one count. The gene calls are TRBV30 and TRBJ1-5; D unresolved. Germline V gives CDR1 GTSNPN, CDR2 SVGIG (reference sequence). Trimming removed 2 bases at V and 6 bases at J, with 8 bases between. The CDR3 totals 12 residues. This CDR3 is CAWSRLSQPQHF. In DNA, the CDR3 is TGTGCCTGGAGTCGCTTATCTCAGCCCCAGCATTTT.

DNA for the CDR3: TGTGCCAGCAGTCGTAAGAATGAGCAGTTCTTC. The encoded protein is CASSRKNEQFF. The chain is built from TRBV6-5 and TRBJ2-1; no firm D call. V shed 5 bases and J shed 7 bases, with 6 bases lying between them. CDR1 and CDR2 (germline): MNHEY, SVGAGI. The length of the CDR3 is 11 residues.

This clone was observed a handful of times. The rearrangement links TRBV6-1 to TRBJ1-2; 12 bases agree with TRBD1. V dropped 6 bases and J dropped 5; count of bases not matched to a gene: 7. Germline CDR1 reads MNHNS; CDR2 reads SASEGT. CDR3 size: 15 residues. CDR3: CASRTGTGGSYGYTF. The CDR3, as DNA: TGTGCCAGCAGGACCGGGACAGGGGGCAGTTATGGCTACACCTTC.

The chain recombines TRBV7-9 with TRBJ2-1, with D unclear. The CDR3 has 12 amino acids. CDR1 SEHNR and CDR2 FQNEAQ come from the germline V gene (reference sequence). The germline V and J ends were trimmed by 6 bases and 2 bases, with 5 bases remaining between them. CDR3 sequence (DNA): TGTGCCAGCAGGGGGACCTACAATGAGCAGTTCTTC. Translated: CASRGTYNEQFF. The whole variable domain, remainder taken from reference TRBV7-9 and TRBJ2-1, is DTGVSQNPRHKITKRGQNVTFRCDPISEHNRLYWYRQTLGQGPEFLTYFQNEAQLEKSRLLSDRFSAERPKGSFSTLEIQRTEQGDSAMYLCASRGTYNEQFFGPGTRLTVL.

V gene TRBV23-1 combines with J gene TRBJ1-2; D is undetermined. TRBV23-1 is assigned to the ORF class and has an uncertain function. The CDR3 contains 15 residues. The V gene lost 2 bases and the J gene lost 1 base, with 11 bases spanning the gap. CDR3 in amino acids: CASSQMGENNYGYTF. In DNA form, the CDR3 reads TGCGCCAGCAGTCAAATGGGAGAGAATAACTATGGCTACACCTTC.

The gene calls are TRBV15 and TRBJ2-7, with 8 nucleotides matching TRBD1. Per the germline V gene, CDR1 is LNHNV and CDR2 is YYDKDF (reference sequence). This CDR3 is 13 amino acids long. V was pared by 11 bases and J by 2 bases, with 8 bases of the junction left unmatched. CDR3 amino acids: CASSTGDPYEQYF. The CDR3 nucleotides are TGTGCCTCTTCGACAGGGGATCCCTACGAGCAGTACTTC.

The V gene is TRBV4-2, the J gene TRBJ1-1; D unresolved. Germline loops: CDR1 LGHNA, CDR2 YNFKEQ. CDR3 length: 14 residues. Deletions cut 1 base from V and 4 bases from J, with 10 bases between. CDR3 nucleotides: TGTGCCAGCAGCCAAGCTAGGCTGGGCACTGAAGCTTTCTTT. This gives the protein CASSQARLGTEAFF.

V and J are TRBV29-1 and TRBJ2-7; a possible D gene is TRBD1 (6 bases). With 7 bases removed from V and 1 base from J, the gap between germline ends came to 14 bases. The CDR3 sequence is 13 residues long. Per germline, CDR1 SQVTM and CDR2 ANQGSEA. CDR3 protein: CSAAPTGSYEQYF. The DNA of the CDR3 is TGCAGCGCCGCGCCCACAGGGTCCTACGAGCAGTACTTC.

The chain is built from TRBV2 and TRBJ2-5, with 9 bases lining up with TRBD1. Losses at the gene ends were 6 bases for V and 7 bases for J; bases not matched to a gene: 18. This CDR3 has 17 amino acids. The V gene's germline CDR1 is SNHLY and CDR2 FYNNEI. This CDR3 reads CASSESTGTGLIVTQYF. The CDR3 nucleotides are TGTGCCAGCAGCGAATCCACCGGGACAGGGCTCATTGTGACCCAGTACTTC.

The chain carries TRBV30 and TRBJ1-6; D is ambiguous. Germline CDR1 reads GTSNPN; CDR2 reads SVGIG (reference sequence). Trimming removed 2 bases from V and 11 bases from J, with 10 bases in between. The CDR3 is made up of 12 amino acids. In DNA, the CDR3 is TGTGCCTGGAGTTTAATAGGGACACCCCTCCACTTT. Translated, it gives CAWSLIGTPLHF.

This chain uses TRBV19 with TRBJ2-7; 9 bases align to TRBD2. V shed 5 bases and J 3 bases; nucleotides not matched to a gene: 5. The germline CDR1 and CDR2 sequences are LNHDA and SQIVND (reference sequence). This CDR3 is built from 14 residues. The CDR3 protein is CASSGLAGDYEQYF. DNA for the CDR3: TGTGCCAGTAGTGGGTTAGCGGGGGACTACGAGCAGTACTTC.

V usage is TRBV7-3 and J usage is TRBJ1-1; 9 positions agree with TRBD1. V was clipped by 3 bases and J by 0 bases; unmatched bases: 2. This CDR3 has 15 residues. CDR1 is SGHTA and CDR2 is FQGTGA in the germline V gene. CDR3 amino acids: CASSLGTGMNTEAFF. The CDR3, as DNA: TGTGCCAGCAGCTTGGGGACAGGGATGAACACTGAAGCTTTCTTT.

The V and J genes are TRBV10-3 and TRBJ1-5; D possibly corresponds to TRBD1 (6 bases). V dropped 4 bases and J dropped 0 bases, with 10 bases sitting between them. The germline CDR1 and CDR2 sequences are ENHRY and SYGVKD. This CDR3 comprises 15 residues. The chain's CDR3 is CAISAGGYSNQPQHF. The CDR3 region has the DNA TGTGCCATCAGTGCCGGGGGCTATAGCAATCAGCCCCAGCATTTT.

The genes are TRBV10-3 and TRBJ2-2; 11 nucleotides align to TRBD2. The CDR3 contains 16 residues. Germline V gives CDR1 ENHRY, CDR2 SYGVKD. The V gene end was trimmed by 7 bases and the J gene end by 1 base; junction bases not matched to a gene: 5. DNA of the CDR3: TGTGCCATCAAGGCTAGCGGGGGGATGAACACCGGGGAGCTGTTTTTT. Protein product: CAIKASGGMNTGELFF.

This rearrangement joins TRBV9 to TRBJ1-6; 8 bases are a match to TRBD1. The CDR3 has 16 residues. V trimming: 0 bases; J trimming: 6 bases; junction bases outside the gene matches: 5. Looked up from germline, CDR1 is SGDLS and CDR2 is YYNGEE. CDR3 nucleotide sequence: TGTGCCAGCAGCGTAGCGAAGGACAGGGCTAATTCACCCCTCCACTTT. Translating gives CASSVAKDRANSPLHF.